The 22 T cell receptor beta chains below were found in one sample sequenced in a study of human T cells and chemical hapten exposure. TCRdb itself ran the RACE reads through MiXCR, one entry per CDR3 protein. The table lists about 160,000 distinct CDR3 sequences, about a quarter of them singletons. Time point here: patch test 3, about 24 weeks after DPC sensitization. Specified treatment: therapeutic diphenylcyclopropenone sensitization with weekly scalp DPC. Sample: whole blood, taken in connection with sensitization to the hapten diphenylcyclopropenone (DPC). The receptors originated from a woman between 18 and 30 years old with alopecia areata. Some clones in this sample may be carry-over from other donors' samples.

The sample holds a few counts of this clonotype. The CDR3 sequence is CAISGPTAEYGYTF. The CDR3 nucleotides are TGTGCCATCAGTGGCCCGACAGCGGAGTATGGCTACACCTTC. The rearrangement uses TRBV10-3 and TRBJ1-2; TRBD1 might be the D (5 bases). V was shortened by 4 bases and J by 5 bases, with 14 bases between the two germline ends. The CDR3 is made up of 14 amino acids. Per germline, CDR1 ENHRY and CDR2 SYGVKD.

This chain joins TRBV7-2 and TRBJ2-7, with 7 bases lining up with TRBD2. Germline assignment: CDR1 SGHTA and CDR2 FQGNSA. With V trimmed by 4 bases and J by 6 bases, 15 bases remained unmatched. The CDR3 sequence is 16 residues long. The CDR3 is CASSSSLGGYGGEQYF. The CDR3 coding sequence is TGTGCCAGCAGCTCATCCTTGGGAGGGTACGGGGGCGAGCAGTACTTC.

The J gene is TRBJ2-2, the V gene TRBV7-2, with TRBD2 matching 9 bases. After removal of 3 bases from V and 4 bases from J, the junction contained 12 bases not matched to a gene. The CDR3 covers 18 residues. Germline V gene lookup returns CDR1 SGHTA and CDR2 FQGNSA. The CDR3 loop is CASSFQRAGGPSTGELFF. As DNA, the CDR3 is TGTGCCAGCAGCTTCCAACGAGCGGGGGGCCCGAGCACCGGGGAGCTGTTTTTT. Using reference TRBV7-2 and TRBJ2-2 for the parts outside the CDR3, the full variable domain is GAGVSQSPSNKVTEKGKDVELRCDPISGHTALYWYRQSLGQGLEFLIYFQGNSAPDKSGLPSDRFSAERTGGSVSTLTIQRTQQEDSAVYLCASSFQRAGGPSTGELFFGEGSRLTVL.

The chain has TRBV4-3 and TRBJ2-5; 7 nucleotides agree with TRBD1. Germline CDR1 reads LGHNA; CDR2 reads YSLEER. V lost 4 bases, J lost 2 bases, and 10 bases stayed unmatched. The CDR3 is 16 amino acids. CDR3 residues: CASSRGRGRGQETQYF. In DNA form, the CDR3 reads TGCGCCAGCAGCCGAGGTAGGGGGCGAGGACAAGAGACCCAGTACTTC.

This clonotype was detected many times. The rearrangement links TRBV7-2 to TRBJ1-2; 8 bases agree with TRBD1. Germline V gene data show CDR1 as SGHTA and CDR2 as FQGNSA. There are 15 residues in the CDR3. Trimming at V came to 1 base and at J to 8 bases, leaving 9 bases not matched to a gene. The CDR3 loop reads CASSLGGQGARGYTF. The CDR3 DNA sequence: TGTGCCAGCAGCTTAGGGGGCCAGGGGGCTCGGGGCTACACCTTC. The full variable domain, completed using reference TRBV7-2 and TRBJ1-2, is GAGVSQSPSNKVTEKGKDVELRCDPISGHTALYWYRQSLGQGLEFLIYFQGNSAPDKSGLPSDRFSAERTGGSVSTLTIQRTQQEDSAVYLCASSLGGQGARGYTFGSGTRLTVV.

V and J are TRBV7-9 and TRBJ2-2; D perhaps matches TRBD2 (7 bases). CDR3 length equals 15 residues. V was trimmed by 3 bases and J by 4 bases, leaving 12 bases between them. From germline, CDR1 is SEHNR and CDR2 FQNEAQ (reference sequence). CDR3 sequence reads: CASSLRRGRTGELFF. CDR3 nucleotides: TGTGCCAGCAGCTTGAGGCGGGGGCGCACCGGGGAGCTGTTTTTT.

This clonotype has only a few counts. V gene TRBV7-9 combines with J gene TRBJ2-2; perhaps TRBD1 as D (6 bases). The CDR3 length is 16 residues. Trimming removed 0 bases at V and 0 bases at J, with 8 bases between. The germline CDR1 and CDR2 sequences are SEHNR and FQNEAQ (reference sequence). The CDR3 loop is CASSLAGTTNTGELFF. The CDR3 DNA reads TGTGCCAGCAGCTTAGCCGGGACAACGAACACCGGGGAGCTGTTTTTT.

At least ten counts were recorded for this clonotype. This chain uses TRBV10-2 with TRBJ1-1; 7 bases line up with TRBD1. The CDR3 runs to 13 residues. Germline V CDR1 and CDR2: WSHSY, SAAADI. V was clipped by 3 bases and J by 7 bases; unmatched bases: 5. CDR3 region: CASSDFRQGEAFF. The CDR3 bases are TGCGCCAGCAGTGATTTCCGACAGGGTGAAGCTTTCTTT.

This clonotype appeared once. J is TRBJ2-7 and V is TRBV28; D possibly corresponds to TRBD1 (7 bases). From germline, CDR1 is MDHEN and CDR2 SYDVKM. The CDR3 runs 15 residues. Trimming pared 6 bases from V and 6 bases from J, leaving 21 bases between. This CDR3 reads CASRKRQGGNLEQYF. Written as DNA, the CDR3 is TGTGCCAGCAGAAAACGACAGGGCGGGAATCTCGAGCAGTACTTC. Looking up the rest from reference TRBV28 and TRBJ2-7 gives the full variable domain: DVKVTQSSRYLVKRTGEKVFLECVQDMDHENMFWYRQDPGLGLRLIYFSYDVKMKEKGDIPEGYSVSREKKERFSLILESASTNQTSMYLCASRKRQGGNLEQYFGPGTRLTVT.

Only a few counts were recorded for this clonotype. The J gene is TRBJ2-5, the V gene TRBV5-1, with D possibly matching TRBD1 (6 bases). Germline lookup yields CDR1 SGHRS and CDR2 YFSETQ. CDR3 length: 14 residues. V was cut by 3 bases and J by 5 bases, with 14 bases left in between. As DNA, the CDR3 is TGCGCCAGCAGCTCCACAGGGTCCTTGGAGACCCAGTACTTC. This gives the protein CASSSTGSLETQYF.

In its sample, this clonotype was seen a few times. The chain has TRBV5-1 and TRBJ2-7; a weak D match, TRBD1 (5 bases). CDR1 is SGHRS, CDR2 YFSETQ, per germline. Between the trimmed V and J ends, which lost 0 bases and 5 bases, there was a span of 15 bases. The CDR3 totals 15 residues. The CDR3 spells CASSLAVPGSHEQYF. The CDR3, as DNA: TGCGCCAGCAGCTTGGCCGTGCCAGGGTCTCACGAGCAGTACTTC.

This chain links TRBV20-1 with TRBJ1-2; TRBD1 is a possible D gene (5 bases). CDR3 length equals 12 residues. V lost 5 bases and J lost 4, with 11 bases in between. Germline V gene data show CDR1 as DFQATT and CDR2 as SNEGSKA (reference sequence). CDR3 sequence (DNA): TGCAGTGCTTACCGGGACTCCTATGGCTACACCTTC. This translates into CSAYRDSYGYTF.

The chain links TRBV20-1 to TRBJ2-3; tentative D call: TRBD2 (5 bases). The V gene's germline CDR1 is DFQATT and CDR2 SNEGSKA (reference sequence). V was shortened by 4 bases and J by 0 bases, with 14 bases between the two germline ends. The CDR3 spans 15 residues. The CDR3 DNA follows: TGCAGTGCTACCGAACGGAGGACTAGCACAGATACGCAGTATTTT. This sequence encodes CSATERRTSTDTQYF.

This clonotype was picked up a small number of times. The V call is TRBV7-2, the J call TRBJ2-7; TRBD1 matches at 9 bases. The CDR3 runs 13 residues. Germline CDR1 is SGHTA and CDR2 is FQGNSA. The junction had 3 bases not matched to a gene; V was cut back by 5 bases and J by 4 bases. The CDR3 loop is CASSRQGVYEQYF. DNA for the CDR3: TGTGCCAGCAGCCGACAGGGGGTATACGAGCAGTACTTC. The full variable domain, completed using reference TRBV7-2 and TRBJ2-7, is GAGVSQSPSNKVTEKGKDVELRCDPISGHTALYWYRQSLGQGLEFLIYFQGNSAPDKSGLPSDRFSAERTGGSVSTLTIQRTQQEDSAVYLCASSRQGVYEQYFGPGTRLTVT.

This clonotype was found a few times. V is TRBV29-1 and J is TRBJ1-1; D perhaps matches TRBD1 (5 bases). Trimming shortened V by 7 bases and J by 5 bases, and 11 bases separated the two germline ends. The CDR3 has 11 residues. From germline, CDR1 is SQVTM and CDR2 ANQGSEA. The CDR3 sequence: CSGLGDTEAFF. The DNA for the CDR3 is TGCAGCGGTCTGGGGGATACTGAAGCTTTCTTT.

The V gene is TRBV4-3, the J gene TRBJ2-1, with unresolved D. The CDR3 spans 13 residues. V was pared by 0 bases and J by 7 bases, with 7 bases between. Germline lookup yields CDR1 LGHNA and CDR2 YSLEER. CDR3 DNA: TGCGCCAGCAGCCAAGACGGTCAGAATGAGCAGTTCTTC. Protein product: CASSQDGQNEQFF.

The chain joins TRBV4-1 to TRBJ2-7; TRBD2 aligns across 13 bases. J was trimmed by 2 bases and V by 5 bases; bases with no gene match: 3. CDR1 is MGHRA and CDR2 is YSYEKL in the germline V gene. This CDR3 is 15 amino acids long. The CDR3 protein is CASSFTSGGAYEQYF. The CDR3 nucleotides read TGCGCCAGCAGCTTTACTAGCGGGGGGGCCTACGAGCAGTACTTC.

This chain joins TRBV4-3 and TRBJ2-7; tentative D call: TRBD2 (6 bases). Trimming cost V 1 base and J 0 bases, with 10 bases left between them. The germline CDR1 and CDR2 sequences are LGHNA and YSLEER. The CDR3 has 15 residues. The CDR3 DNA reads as TGCGCCAGCAGCCAAGCGACTAGTCCCTCCTACGAGCAGTACTTC. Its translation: CASSQATSPSYEQYF.

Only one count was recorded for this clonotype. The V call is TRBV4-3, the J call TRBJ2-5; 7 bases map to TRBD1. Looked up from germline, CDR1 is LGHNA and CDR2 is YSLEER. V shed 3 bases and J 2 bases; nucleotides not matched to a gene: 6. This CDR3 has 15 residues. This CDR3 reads CASSQRQGSQETQYF. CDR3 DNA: TGCGCCAGCAGCCAGAGACAGGGCTCTCAAGAGACCCAGTACTTC.

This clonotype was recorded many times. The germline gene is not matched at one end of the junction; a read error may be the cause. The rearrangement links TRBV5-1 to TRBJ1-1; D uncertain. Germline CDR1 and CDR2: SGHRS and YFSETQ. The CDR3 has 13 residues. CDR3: CASSFRTKTEAFF. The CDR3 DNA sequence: TGCGCGAGCAGCTTCCGGACTAAGACTGAAGCTTTCTTT.

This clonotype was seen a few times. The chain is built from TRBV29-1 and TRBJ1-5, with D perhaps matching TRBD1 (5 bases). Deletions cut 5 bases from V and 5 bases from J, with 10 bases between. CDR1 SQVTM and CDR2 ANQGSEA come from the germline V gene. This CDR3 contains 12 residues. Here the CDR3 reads CSVKTADQPQHF. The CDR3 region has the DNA TGCAGCGTTAAGACAGCTGATCAGCCCCAGCATTTT.

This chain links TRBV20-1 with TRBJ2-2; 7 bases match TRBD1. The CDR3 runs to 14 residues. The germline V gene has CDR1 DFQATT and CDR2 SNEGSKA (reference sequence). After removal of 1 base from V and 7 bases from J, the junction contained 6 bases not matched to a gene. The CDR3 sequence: CSARALQGVGELFF. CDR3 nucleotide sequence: TGCAGTGCTAGAGCCCTCCAGGGGGTCGGGGAGCTGTTTTTT.